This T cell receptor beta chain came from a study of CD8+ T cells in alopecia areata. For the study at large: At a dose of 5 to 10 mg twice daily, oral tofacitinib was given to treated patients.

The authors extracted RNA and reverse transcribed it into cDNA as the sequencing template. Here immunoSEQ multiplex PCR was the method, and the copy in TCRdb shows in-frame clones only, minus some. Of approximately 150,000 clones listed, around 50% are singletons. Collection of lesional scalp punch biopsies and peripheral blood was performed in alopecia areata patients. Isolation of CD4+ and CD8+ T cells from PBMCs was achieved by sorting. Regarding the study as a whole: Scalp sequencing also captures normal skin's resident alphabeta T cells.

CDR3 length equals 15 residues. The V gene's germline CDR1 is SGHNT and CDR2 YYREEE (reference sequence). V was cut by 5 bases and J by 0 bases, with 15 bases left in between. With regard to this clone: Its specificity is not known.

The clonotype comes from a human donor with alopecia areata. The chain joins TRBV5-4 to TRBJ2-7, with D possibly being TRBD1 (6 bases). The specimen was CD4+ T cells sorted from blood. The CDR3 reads CASRSDRLSSYEQYF. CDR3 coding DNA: TGTGCCAGCAGATCGGACAGATTGAGCTCCTACGAGCAGTACTTC.